These 23 T cell receptor beta chains were sequenced from one sample in a study of OX40 agonist ivuxolimab in advanced cancers. TCRdb's table, derived via immunoSEQ multiplex PCR, lists solely in-frame clones and lacks some. The table has 40,000 to 60,000 clones, about 85% seen once. This specimen was CD4+ or CD8+ T cells sorted from blood, taken in a trial of the OX40 agonist ivuxolimab. These receptors all stem from an adult with an advanced solid tumor such as melanoma, head and neck, liver or kidney cancer.

This chain links TRBV11-2 with TRBJ1-1; 8 positions match TRBD1. This CDR3 has 14 residues. In germline, CDR1 is SGHAT, CDR2 FQNNGV. The J segment lost 11 bases and the V segment lost 6 bases, leaving 14 bases of the junction unmatched. CDR3: CASRLAGTGGGAFF. In nucleotides, the CDR3 is TGTGCCAGCAGGCTTGCCGGGACAGGAGGCGGTGCTTTCTTT.

This chain links TRBV6-5 with TRBJ1-1, with D hard to call. Per germline, CDR1 MNHEY and CDR2 SVGAGI. The CDR3 has 12 residues. DNA of the CDR3: TGTACCAAGAGAACGTTGAACACTGAAGCTTTCTTT. Translation: CTKRTLNTEAFF.

The gene calls are TRBV7-6 and TRBJ2-1; 9 bases match TRBD2. V lost 5 bases and J lost 4; bases outside the gene matches: 6. In germline, CDR1 is SGHVS, CDR2 FNYEAQ. The CDR3 runs 15 residues. CDR3 sequence: CASSPNGLAYNEQFF. For the CDR3, the DNA is TGTGCCAGCAGCCCGAATGGACTAGCGTACAATGAGCAGTTCTTC.

The chain uses TRBV27 and TRBJ2-7; 9 bases align to TRBD1. This CDR3 spans 15 amino acids. Per the germline V gene, CDR1 is MNHEY and CDR2 is SMNVEV (reference sequence). Losses at the gene ends were 5 bases for V and 4 bases for J; bases not matched to a gene: 9. The DNA for the CDR3 is TGTGCCAGCAGTCGGCCGGGACAGGGTCCTTACGAGCAGTACTTC. Amino acids: CASSRPGQGPYEQYF.

The chain employs TRBV19 and TRBJ2-1; D is uncertain. This CDR3 is 12 amino acids long. V lost 3 bases to trimming and J lost 7 bases, with 7 bases between them. Germline V gene sequence: CDR1 LNHDA, CDR2 SQIVND (reference sequence). The CDR3 nucleotides read TGTGCCAGTAGTATCGACTTAAATGAGCAGTTCTTC. This codes for CASSIDLNEQFF.

The chain uses TRBV27 and TRBJ2-2; possibly TRBD2 for D (6 bases). V lost 6 bases to trimming and J lost 4 bases, with 15 bases between them. Germline V gives CDR1 MNHEY, CDR2 SMNVEV (reference sequence). The CDR3 is 15 amino acids. The CDR3 reads CASSPGLLSTGELFF. The DNA for the CDR3 is TGTGCCAGCAGCCCGGGACTCCTCAGCACCGGGGAGCTGTTTTTT.

The chain joins TRBV9 to TRBJ2-1, with TRBD2 identical over 10 bases. The CDR3 contains 16 residues. The junction had 6 bases not matched to a gene; V was cut back by 3 bases and J by 3 bases. The germline CDR1 and CDR2 sequences are SGDLS and YYNGEE. As DNA, the CDR3 is TGTGCCAGCAGCGGCTTAGCGGGGGGCATCTACAATGAGCAGTTCTTC. Translating gives CASSGLAGGIYNEQFF.

The chain employs TRBV9 and TRBJ2-5; D gene unclear. Trimming cost V 4 bases and J 5 bases, with 18 bases left between them. Germline lookup yields CDR1 SGDLS and CDR2 YYNGEE. The CDR3 has 15 amino acids. The CDR3 DNA reads TGTGCCAGCAGCCCTCACGATATCGCATACGAGACCCAGTACTTC. As protein: CASSPHDIAYETQYF.

The chain joins TRBV4-3 to TRBJ2-5, with TRBD2 identical over 10 bases. CDR3 length: 17 amino acids. The junction had 7 bases not matched to a gene; V was cut back by 1 base and J by 2 bases. Per germline, CDR1 LGHNA and CDR2 YSLEER. The CDR3 protein is CASSQVPSGGHQETQYF. The CDR3 DNA follows: TGCGCCAGCAGCCAAGTCCCTAGCGGGGGCCATCAAGAGACCCAGTACTTC.

The gene calls are TRBV7-8 and TRBJ2-7; possibly TRBD1 or TRBD2 for D (5 bases each). The CDR3 consists of 15 residues. Trimming shortened V by 0 bases and J by 1 base, and 10 bases separated the two germline ends. Germline-derived CDR1 and CDR2 are SGHVS and FQNEAQ. CDR3 in amino acids: CASSLAGRVSYEQYF. The DNA of the CDR3 is TGTGCCAGCAGCTTAGCGGGACGGGTTTCCTACGAGCAGTACTTC.

V gene TRBV2 combines with J gene TRBJ1-2, with D perhaps TRBD1 (6 bases). V shed 6 bases and J shed 8 bases, with 13 bases lying between them. The CDR3 spans 12 residues. Germline V gives CDR1 SNHLY, CDR2 FYNNEI. CDR3 protein: CASSSYTGGYTF. Here the CDR3 DNA reads TGTGCCAGCAGCTCATACACAGGGGGCTACACCTTC.

This chain uses TRBV5-1 with TRBJ2-3; D unclear. Germline CDR1 is SGHRS and CDR2 is YFSETQ. V was shortened by 3 bases and J by 0 bases, with 14 bases between the two germline ends. The CDR3 has 16 amino acids. The DNA for the CDR3 is TGCGCCAGCAGCTGGTGGACCGCGTCTAGCACAGATACGCAGTATTTT. Translation: CASSWWTASSTDTQYF.

The gene calls are TRBV9 and TRBJ1-3; D unclear. Trimming took 3 bases from V and 1 from J, leaving 5 bases between them. Germline V gene sequence: CDR1 SGDLS, CDR2 YYNGEE. The CDR3 extends over 13 amino acids. This chain's CDR3 is CASSADSGNTIYF. The CDR3 DNA is TGTGCCAGCAGCGCCGATTCTGGAAACACCATATATTTT.

J is TRBJ2-5 and V is TRBV18; 7 bases are a match to TRBD1. V lost 1 base, J lost 0 bases, and 5 bases stayed unmatched. The CDR3 extends over 16 amino acids. Germline CDR1 is KGHSH and CDR2 is LQKENI. CDR3 loop: CASSPLIGTDQETQYF. CDR3 sequence (DNA): TGTGCCAGCTCACCACTAATAGGGACAGACCAAGAGACCCAGTACTTC.

J is TRBJ1-2 and V is TRBV28; tentatively, D is TRBD1 (5 bases). The germline V and J ends were trimmed by 5 bases and 8 bases, with 18 bases remaining between them. The V gene's germline CDR1 is MDHEN and CDR2 SYDVKM. The CDR3 has 14 residues. The CDR3: CASSSIPGSLGYTF. DNA for the CDR3: TGTGCCAGCAGTAGCATCCCAGGGTCGTTGGGCTACACCTTC.

The chain uses TRBV11-2 and TRBJ1-1; D remains ambiguous. The CDR3 is 13 residues long. Between the trimmed V and J ends, which lost 5 bases and 4 bases, there was a span of 11 bases. Germline values: CDR1 SGHAT, CDR2 FQNNGV. Here the CDR3 DNA reads TGTGCCAGCAGCCCCCTAGCAAGCACTGAAGCTTTCTTT. This encodes CASSPLASTEAFF.

The chain links TRBV5-4 to TRBJ1-1; 8 positions match TRBD1. The CDR3 length is 13 residues. The J segment lost 6 bases and the V segment lost 4 bases, leaving 5 bases of the junction unmatched. Germline V gene lookup returns CDR1 SGHNT and CDR2 YYREEE (reference sequence). The CDR3 region is CASSPTGVAEAFF. CDR3 DNA sequence: TGTGCCAGCAGCCCGACAGGGGTCGCTGAAGCTTTCTTT.

The chain is built from TRBV13 and TRBJ1-1; the D is unclear. This CDR3 contains 9 residues. Germline assignment: CDR1 PRHDT and CDR2 FYEKMQ (reference sequence). The V end lost 8 bases, the J end lost 5 bases, and 3 bases lay between the germline ends. The CDR3 loop is CASGTEAFF. The CDR3 DNA is TGTGCCAGCGGGACTGAAGCTTTCTTT.

This clone was counted between two and nine times. The chain employs TRBV4-1 and TRBJ2-1; 9 nucleotides match TRBD1. V lost 1 base, J lost 4 bases, and 2 bases stayed unmatched. The CDR3 is 15 residues long. The germline CDR1 and CDR2 sequences are MGHRA and YSYEKL. The CDR3 bases are TGCGCCAGCAGCCAAGCCGGGACAGGGTACAATGAGCAGTTCTTC. Its translation: CASSQAGTGYNEQFF.

This clone has just a few counts. The chain is built from TRBV19 and TRBJ1-1; no definite D call. CDR3 length: 13 amino acids. Germline CDR1 reads LNHDA; CDR2 reads SQIVND (reference sequence). Trimming took 4 bases from V and 11 from J, leaving 17 bases between them. In DNA form, the CDR3 reads TGTGCCAGTAGTACCCAAGAAGGGCATAGGGCTTTCTTT. As protein: CASSTQEGHRAFF.

V gene TRBV4-1 combines with J gene TRBJ1-1; perhaps TRBD1 as D (5 bases). Germline V gene data show CDR1 as MGHRA and CDR2 as YSYEKL. Deletions cut 1 base from V and 1 base from J, with 7 bases between. The CDR3 is 14 residues long. The CDR3, as DNA: TGCGCCAGCAGCCAAGGGGGGGGGAACACTGAAGCTTTCTTT. Protein: CASSQGGGNTEAFF.

Here the CDR3 reads CASSLVSYASTDTQYF. CDR3 nucleotides: TGTGCCAGCAGCTTAGTCAGTTACGCTAGCACAGATACGCAGTATTTT. The V and J genes are TRBV7-8 and TRBJ2-3; D is ambiguous. Germline CDR1 is SGHVS and CDR2 is FQNEAQ. This CDR3 comprises 16 residues. Trimming pared 1 base from V and 0 bases from J, leaving 11 bases between.

The genes are TRBV6-5 and TRBJ1-2, with D uncertain. Deletions cut 2 bases from V and 1 base from J, with 8 bases between. This CDR3 has 14 residues. Per the germline V gene, CDR1 is MNHEY and CDR2 is SVGAGI. The CDR3 loop is CASSYKGFNYGYTF. The CDR3 DNA sequence: TGTGCCAGCAGTTACAAGGGATTTAACTATGGCTACACCTTC.